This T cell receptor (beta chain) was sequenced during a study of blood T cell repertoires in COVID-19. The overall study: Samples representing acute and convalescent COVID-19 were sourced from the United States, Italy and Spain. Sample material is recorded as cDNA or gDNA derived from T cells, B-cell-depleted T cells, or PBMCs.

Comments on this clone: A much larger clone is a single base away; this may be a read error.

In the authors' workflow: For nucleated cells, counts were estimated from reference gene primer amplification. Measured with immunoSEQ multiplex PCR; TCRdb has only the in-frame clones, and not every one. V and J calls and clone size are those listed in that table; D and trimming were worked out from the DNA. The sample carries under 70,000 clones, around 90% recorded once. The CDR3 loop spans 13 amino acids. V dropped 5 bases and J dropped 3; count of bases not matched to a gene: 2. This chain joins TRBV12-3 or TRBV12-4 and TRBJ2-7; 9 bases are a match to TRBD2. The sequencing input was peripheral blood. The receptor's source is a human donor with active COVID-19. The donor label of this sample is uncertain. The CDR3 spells CASSETSGYEQYF. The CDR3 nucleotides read TGTGCCAGCAGTGAGACTAGCGGCTACGAGCAGTACTTC.